The 24 T cell receptor beta chains listed next were all sequenced from one sample in a study of T-cell reconstitution after alpha-beta-depleted transplantation in children. This sample's TCRbeta library carried unique molecular identifier barcodes. MiXCR, applied by TCRdb to the PCR reads, yields one record per CDR3 protein. Among about 460,000 distinct CDR3 sequences, roughly an eighth were seen once, and the ten largest hold approximately 5.4%. The sequenced sample was PBMCs from the stem cell graft donor, obtained from the stem cell graft. These receptors were collected from a human donor who donated a stem cell graft to a child with combined immunodeficiency.

The rearrangement uses TRBV12-3 or TRBV12-4 and TRBJ2-5, with 12 positions matching TRBD2. This CDR3 spans 19 amino acids. After removal of 8 bases from V and 5 bases from J, the junction contained 21 bases not matched to a gene. The CDR3 here is CASCPGGGLAGGPGETQYF. For the CDR3, the DNA is TGTGCCAGCTGCCCCGGGGGTGGGCTAGCGGGGGGGCCTGGTGAGACCCAGTACTTC.

This clonotype was observed a handful of times. As DNA, the CDR3 is TGTGCCAGCAGCCCAGGACTAGCGGGAGACACCTACAATGAGCAGTTCTTC. Residues: CASSPGLAGDTYNEQFF. This rearrangement joins TRBV5-5 to TRBJ2-1, with 13 bases identical to TRBD2. Germline CDR1 is SGHKS and CDR2 is YYEKEE (reference sequence). V was clipped by 4 bases and J by 2 bases; unmatched bases: 6. The CDR3 is 17 residues long.

This clonotype was counted a few times. The rearrangement joins TRBV24-1 to TRBJ2-1; 14 bases agree with TRBD2. The CDR3 covers 17 residues. CDR1 is KGHDR and CDR2 is SFDVKD in the germline V gene. V shed 5 bases and J 0 bases; nucleotides not matched to a gene: 2. The CDR3 DNA follows: TGTGCCACCAGTGGACTAGCGGGAGGGTCCTCCTACAATGAGCAGTTCTTC. Protein: CATSGLAGGSSYNEQFF.

At least ten counts were recorded for this clonotype. The chain couples TRBV10-3 to TRBJ2-7; 7 bases are a match to TRBD1. The CDR3 is made up of 13 amino acids. Germline assignment: CDR1 ENHRY and CDR2 SYGVKD. Trimming took 8 bases from V and 2 from J; bases not matched to a gene: 6. The CDR3 here is CAIGDSKAYEQYF. In DNA form, the CDR3 reads TGTGCCATCGGGGACAGCAAGGCCTACGAGCAGTACTTC.

This clonotype has just a few counts. The chain has TRBV7-9 and TRBJ2-7; 8 bases are a match to TRBD1. Trimming cost V 5 bases and J 2 bases; bases outside gene matches: 14. This CDR3 contains 17 residues. The germline V gene has CDR1 SEHNR and CDR2 FQNEAQ (reference sequence). This CDR3 is CASSTRGTGQAPYEQYF. In nucleotides, the CDR3 is TGTGCCAGCAGCACGAGGGGGACGGGACAGGCCCCCTACGAGCAGTACTTC.

Only a few counts were recorded for this clonotype. The chain links TRBV12-3 or TRBV12-4 to TRBJ2-2, with TRBD2 identical over 11 bases. V lost 10 bases to trimming and J lost 4 bases; unmatched junction nucleotides: 11. There are 16 residues in the CDR3. The CDR3 loop is CATHSGRAPLTGELFF. The CDR3 region has the DNA TGTGCCACCCATAGCGGGAGGGCTCCTCTCACCGGGGAGCTGTTTTTT.

This clonotype was recorded at least ten times. In DNA, the CDR3 is TGCAGCCTCAATTACCGGGACAGGGGAGGCACAGATACGCAGTATTTT. Translated: CSLNYRDRGGTDTQYF. The chain is built from TRBV29-1 and TRBJ2-3; 10 bases agree with TRBD1. CDR3 length: 16 amino acids. V lost 8 bases, J lost 1 base, and 12 bases stayed unmatched. Germline V gives CDR1 SQVTM, CDR2 ANQGSEA.

This clonotype occurred a few times. The V call is TRBV5-1, the J call TRBJ2-2; D is uncertain. The CDR3 totals 14 residues. Trimming took 2 bases from V and 1 from J, leaving 6 bases between them. The V gene's germline CDR1 is SGHRS and CDR2 YFSETQ. The CDR3 sequence is CASSLGWNTGELFF. CDR3 in DNA: TGCGCCAGCAGCTTAGGGTGGAACACCGGGGAGCTGTTTTTT.

This chain joins TRBV9 and TRBJ2-1, with D perhaps TRBD1 or TRBD2 (5 bases each). The CDR3 totals 12 residues. V dropped 3 bases and J dropped 7 bases, with 8 bases sitting between them. Germline V gene sequence: CDR1 SGDLS, CDR2 YYNGEE. The CDR3 DNA reads TGTGCCAGCAGCGCCTGGGGGAATGAGCAGTTCTTC. This encodes CASSAWGNEQFF.

This clonotype has a handful of counts. The chain links TRBV7-8 to TRBJ1-2; D may be TRBD1 (5 bases). V lost 5 bases to trimming and J lost 5 bases, with 15 bases between them. The CDR3 length is 14 residues. The germline V gene encodes CDR1 SGHVS and CDR2 FQNEAQ. CDR3 protein: CASSPAGRGYGYTF. CDR3 sequence (DNA): TGTGCCAGCAGCCCGGCGGGGAGGGGTTATGGCTACACCTTC. Drawing the rest from reference TRBV7-8 and TRBJ1-2, the complete variable domain is GAGVSQSPRYKVAKRGQDVALRCDPISGHVSLFWYQQALGQGPEFLTYFQNEAQLDKSGLPSDRFFAERPEGSVSTLKIQRTQQEDSAVYLCASSPAGRGYGYTFGSGTRLTVV.

In this sample, this clonotype turned up a few times. The chain uses TRBV7-9 and TRBJ2-7; maybe TRBD1 (6 bases). The CDR3 runs to 16 residues. CDR1 and CDR2 (germline): SEHNR, FQNEAQ (reference sequence). Trimming pared 4 bases from V and 4 bases from J, leaving 20 bases between. This CDR3 is CASSSSGTPSIYEQYF. CDR3 nucleotide sequence: TGTGCCAGCAGCTCATCCGGGACACCCAGTATTTACGAGCAGTACTTC.

V is TRBV11-2 and J is TRBJ2-7; 8 positions agree with TRBD2. The ends lost 4 bases at V and 1 base at J; junction bases unmatched: 6. This CDR3 spans 15 amino acids. Looked up from germline, CDR1 is SGHAT and CDR2 is FQNNGV. The CDR3 protein is CASSSIAGRSYEQYF. CDR3 bases: TGTGCCAGCAGCTCCATAGCGGGGAGATCCTACGAGCAGTACTTC.

The J gene is TRBJ2-5, the V gene TRBV2, with 10 nucleotides matching TRBD2. CDR3 length equals 15 residues. Germline lookup yields CDR1 SNHLY and CDR2 FYNNEI. The J segment lost 2 bases and the V segment lost 3 bases, leaving 3 bases of the junction unmatched. The CDR3 sequence is CASSDLAGEQETQYF. CDR3 coding DNA: TGTGCCAGCAGTGACCTAGCGGGAGAACAAGAGACCCAGTACTTC.

This rearrangement joins TRBV29-1 to TRBJ2-3; 12 bases agree with TRBD1. Trimming cost V 7 bases and J 8 bases; bases outside gene matches: 10. Per germline, CDR1 SQVTM and CDR2 ANQGSEA. The CDR3 length is 14 residues. In DNA, the CDR3 is TGCAGCGCCTCGGGACAGGGGGCGTTTGGTACGCAGTATTTT. Its translation is CSASGQGAFGTQYF.

The CDR3 DNA is TGCGCCAGCAGCTTTCAAGGGATATCCTACGAGCAGTACTTC. Translating it yields CASSFQGISYEQYF. The J gene is TRBJ2-7, the V gene TRBV5-1; no definite D call. Per the germline V gene, CDR1 is SGHRS and CDR2 is YFSETQ. This CDR3 has 14 amino acids. The V gene lost 2 bases and the J gene lost 1 base, with 10 bases spanning the gap.

This clonotype was found a few times. The chain combines TRBV15 with TRBJ1-2, with D possibly being TRBD1 (5 bases). The germline gives CDR1 LNHNV, CDR2 YYDKDF (reference sequence). The CDR3 length is 15 residues. V lost 6 bases to trimming and J lost 6 bases, with 20 bases between them. The CDR3 here is CATRNRNQGVDGYTF. CDR3 DNA sequence: TGTGCCACCAGGAACCGTAACCAGGGTGTCGATGGCTACACCTTC.

This clonotype was observed a single time. At one boundary the junction diverges from the germline segment, which might be a read error. The J gene is TRBJ2-1, the V gene TRBV7-1; 13 nucleotides agree with TRBD2. TRBV7-1 belongs to the ORF category, with a function that is uncertain. CDR3 size: 15 residues. Here the CDR3 DNA reads TGTGCCAGCGGCTCCGGACTAGCGGGAGTTGATGAGCAGTTCTTC. It codes for CASGSGLAGVDEQFF.

This clonotype was picked up many times. The rearrangement joins TRBV29-1 to TRBJ2-1, with D perhaps TRBD1 (6 bases). V was pared by 6 bases and J by 5 bases, with 11 bases between. The germline CDR1 and CDR2 sequences are SQVTM and ANQGSEA. CDR3 length equals 12 residues. CDR3 in DNA: TGCAGCGTCGAGGACAGTAACAATGAGCAGTTCTTC. Amino acid sequence: CSVEDSNNEQFF.

At least ten counts were recorded for this clonotype. Germline and junction disagree at one end, which may indicate a read error. The rearrangement links TRBV6-5 to TRBJ1-1; D is possibly TRBD1 (5 bases). CDR1 is MNHEY and CDR2 is SVGAGI in the germline V gene. There are 13 residues in the CDR3. The CDR3 bases are TGTGCCAGCAGTTATGCGGGGACGGGGGTGGAGGTGTTT. This encodes CASSYAGTGVEVF.

This clonotype was picked up a small number of times. This chain uses TRBV7-3 with TRBJ2-1; TRBD2 agrees at 10 bases. Losses at the gene ends were 5 bases for V and 7 bases for J; bases not matched to a gene: 8. Germline-derived CDR1 and CDR2 are SGHTA and FQGTGA. The CDR3 spans 15 residues. The CDR3 DNA sequence: TGTGCCAGCAGCCCCCCTAGCGGGAGTCAGAATGAGCAGTTCTTC. Its translation: CASSPPSGSQNEQFF.

This clonotype was detected only a few times. The chain recombines TRBV11-3 with TRBJ2-1; D is undetermined. The length of the CDR3 is 14 residues. CDR1 is SGHNT and CDR2 is YENEEA in the germline V gene. Trimming removed 0 bases from V and 7 bases from J, with 10 bases in between. The CDR3 region has the DNA TGTGCCAGCAGCTTAGATGGTCCTGCGAATGAGCAGTTCTTC. This sequence encodes CASSLDGPANEQFF.

The genes are TRBV5-1 and TRBJ2-7, with a possible D match to TRBD1 (6 bases). This CDR3 is built from 15 residues. Deletions cut 0 bases from V and 3 bases from J, with 13 bases between. Germline V gene data show CDR1 as SGHRS and CDR2 as YFSETQ. The DNA of the CDR3 is TGCGCCAGCAGCTTGGCCGCAGGGGCGGACTACGAGCAGTACTTC. It specifies CASSLAAGADYEQYF.

This clonotype showed up just a few times. The chain recombines TRBV18 with TRBJ2-2; D perhaps matches TRBD2 (6 bases). The germline gives CDR1 KGHSH, CDR2 LQKENI. The V gene lost 6 bases and the J gene lost 2 bases, with 19 bases spanning the gap. The CDR3 length is 17 residues. Here the CDR3 DNA reads TGTGCCAGCTCCCATAAGGGAGGAATCGATAACACCGGGGAGCTGTTTTTT. Its protein is CASSHKGGIDNTGELFF.

This clonotype was counted a few times. The V gene is TRBV7-9, the J gene TRBJ1-5; no clear D gene. The CDR3 runs 16 residues. V lost 1 base and J lost 4, with 14 bases in between. Germline V CDR1 and CDR2: SEHNR, FQNEAQ (reference sequence). The CDR3 here is CASSLGTRSDNQPQHF. CDR3 bases: TGTGCCAGCAGCTTAGGCACGCGCAGCGATAATCAGCCCCAGCATTTT.